This TCR beta chain derives from a study of CD8 T cells in ankylosing spondylitis. Study findings and constraints: A TCR beta motif of fewer than ten highly homologous variants appeared characteristic of ankylosing spondylitis blood.

Each CDR3 protein gets one entry after TCRdb re-called the 5' RACE reads with MiXCR. Altogether around 490,000 distinct CDR3 sequences are present, roughly 5.2% being singletons, with the ten largest covering 3.5%. This clonotype came up many times. Its antigen is not known. The CDR3 sequence is 11 residues long. The V gene's germline CDR1 is DFQATT and CDR2 SNEGSKA (reference sequence). The ends were cut back, 5 bases at V and 9 bases at J, with 10 bases in the middle. This clonotype originated in a male donor with ankylosing spondylitis. Sequenced input: blood, either unsorted or a sorted T cell fraction (not recorded which). V usage is TRBV20-1 and J usage is TRBJ2-2; the D is unclear. CDR3 sequence reads: CSALTLRELFF. The CDR3 DNA follows: TGCAGTGCTCTTACGCTCAGGGAGCTGTTTTTT.